Given below is one T cell receptor (beta chain) in context. The record originates from a study of technical replicates of blood from several donors. CDR1 SQVTM and CDR2 ANQGSEA come from the germline V gene. This CDR3 contains 17 residues. V was clipped by 4 bases and J by 0 bases, with 19 bases between them. Assay: immunoSEQ multiplex PCR; the TCRdb copy retains only in-frame clones and omits some. Among approximately 73,000 clones listed, just under 95% were seen once. Sequenced material: T cells isolated from PBMCs. The V and J genes are TRBV29-1 and TRBJ2-1; D uncertain. This TCR was sampled from a human donor in good health. The CDR3 sequence: CSVVLPPLERSYNEQFF. For the CDR3, the DNA is TGCAGCGTTGTTCTCCCCCCTCTAGAGCGCTCCTACAATGAGCAGTTCTTC.